A selection of T cell receptor beta chains follows, all from one sample in a study of blood T cell repertoires in COVID-19. Clones were sequenced by immunoSEQ multiplex PCR, and TCRdb holds only the in-frame ones, with some missing. The table lists 230,000 or so clones, around 82% of them singletons. Sequencing input: peripheral blood. The receptors come from a man over 45 with active or convalescent COVID-19. Each CDR3 is given with its conserved first and last residue. D genes are given only for firm matches. Clone size is stated in some rows and not others, as once, few, many or a class when expanded.

D,J,V,size,CDR3,DNA
TRBD2,TRBJ2-3,TRBV5-5,-,CASGRTLTSGGAPDTQYF,TGTGCCAGCGGCCGAACCTTAACTAGCGGGGGGGCCCCAGATACGCAGTATTTT
-,TRBJ2-5,TRBV6-5,-,CASSYSEAQYF,TGTGCCAGCAGTTACTCAGAGGCCCAGTACTTC
TRBD1,TRBJ2-7,TRBV7-2,-,CASSLAGQGGYEQYF,TGTGCCAGCAGCTTAGCAGGACAGGGGGGCTACGAGCAGTACTTC
-,TRBJ1-6,TRBV7-9,-,CASSFPGNSPLHF,TGTGCCAGCAGCTTTCCGGGAAATTCACCCCTCCACTTT
-,TRBJ1-3,TRBV5-6,-,CASSLLAGTGNTIYF,TGTGCCAGCAGCTTGTTGGCCGGGACTGGAAACACCATATATTTT
-,TRBJ2-1,TRBV4-1,-,CASSQAPTPNEQFF,TGCGCCAGCAGCCAAGCACCGACTCCCAATGAGCAGTTCTTC
TRBD2,TRBJ2-7,TRBV6-5,-,CASRTSGDLYEQYF,TGTGCCAGCAGGACTAGCGGGGATCTCTACGAGCAGTACTTC
-,TRBJ2-5,TRBV15,-,CATSQIPSGTQYF,TGTGCCACCAGCCAAATCCCCTCGGGGACCCAGTACTTC
TRBD1,TRBJ2-7,TRBV9,-,CASSDDRGNYEQYF,TGTGCCAGCAGTGATGACAGGGGGAATTACGAGCAGTACTTC
-,TRBJ1-1,TRBV3-1/TRBV3-2,-,CASSPGNTEAFF,TGTGCCAGCAGCCCCGGGAACACTGAAGCTTTCTTT
-,TRBJ2-7,TRBV9,once,CASSVEAGSSYEQYF,TGTGCCAGCAGCGTAGAGGCGGGGAGCTCCTACGAGCAGTACTTC
-,TRBJ2-2,TRBV11-2,once,CASKLQGPLELFF,TGTGCCAGCAAGCTACAGGGCCCCTTGGAGCTGTTTTTT
-,TRBJ2-3,TRBV24-1,-,CATSDPSPGTDTQYF,TGTGCCACCAGTGACCCCTCGCCGGGAACAGATACGCAGTATTTT
-,TRBJ2-2,TRBV5-1,-,CASSLPRDTGELFF,TGCGCCAGCAGCTTACCCCGGGACACCGGGGAGCTGTTTTTT
-,TRBJ1-5,TRBV15,-,CATSRDAGSGSNQPQHF,TGTGCCACCAGCAGAGATGCGGGATCGGGGAGCAATCAGCCCCAGCATTTT
-,TRBJ1-5,TRBV19,-,CASSEGDRRRGQPQHF,TGTGCCAGTAGTGAGGGTGACAGGCGGAGAGGGCAGCCCCAGCATTTT
-,TRBJ2-5,TRBV19,-,CASSSRDIQETQYF,TGTGCCAGTAGTTCCCGGGACATCCAAGAGACCCAGTACTTC
TRBD2,TRBJ2-5,TRBV9,-,CASSLGTSGGAKTQYF,TGTGCCAGCAGCCTAGGGACTAGCGGGGGGGCGAAGACCCAGTACTTC
TRBD2,TRBJ2-7,TRBV3-1/TRBV3-2,once,CASSQWAGDEQYF,TGTGCCAGCAGCCAATGGGCGGGGGATGAGCAGTACTTC
-,TRBJ1-3,TRBV6-1,-,CASSALQGRFSGNTIYF,TGTGCCAGCAGTGCCCTACAGGGAAGGTTCTCTGGAAACACCATATATTTT
-,TRBJ1-6,TRBV2,-,CASSETDIDNSPLHF,TGTGCCAGCAGCGAAACGGACATAGATAATTCACCCCTCCACTTT
-,TRBJ1-2,TRBV29-1,-,CSASRGSGVNSGYTF,TGCAGCGCTTCCCGGGGGTCGGGGGTAAATAGTGGCTACACCTTC
TRBD2,TRBJ2-1,TRBV11-2,-,CASSLRGLADNEQFF,TGTGCCAGCAGCCTGCGGGGCCTAGCGGACAATGAGCAGTTCTTC
TRBD2,TRBJ2-3,TRBV29-1,-,CSVGSGTSSRTQYF,TGCAGCGTTGGATCTGGGACTAGCTCACGGACGCAGTATTTT
TRBD1,TRBJ1-1,TRBV19,-,CASSGTGGAFF,TGTGCCAGTAGCGGGACAGGGGGAGCTTTCTTT
-,TRBJ2-5,TRBV5-4,few,CASSLEGRETQYF,TGTGCCAGCAGCTTGGAGGGGAGGGAGACCCAGTACTTC
TRBD2,TRBJ2-7,TRBV3-1/TRBV3-2,-,CASSTSVYEQYF,TGTGCCAGCTCGACTAGCGTCTACGAGCAGTACTTC
TRBD2,TRBJ2-5,TRBV5-1,-,CASSPGLAVGYQETQYF,TGCGCCAGCAGCCCGGGACTAGCGGTTGGGTACCAAGAGACCCAGTACTTC
-,TRBJ1-2,TRBV27,-,CASPECVGYTF,TGTGCCAGCCCAGAATGTGTTGGCTACACCTTC
-,TRBJ2-7,TRBV7-2,-,CASSLRRGNYEQYF,TGTGCCAGCAGCCTCCGTAGGGGGAACTACGAGCAGTACTTC
TRBD1,TRBJ1-2,TRBV19,-,CASSAGQSRAGYTF,TGTGCCAGTAGTGCGGGACAGTCCCGTGCTGGCTACACCTTC
-,TRBJ2-3,TRBV19,once,CASSLRLVSDTQYF,TGTGCCAGTAGTTTGAGACTAGTATCTGATACGCAGTATTTT
TRBD1,TRBJ1-1,TRBV19,-,CASRTGRNTEAFF,TGTGCCAGTAGGACAGGGAGGAACACTGAAGCTTTCTTT
-,TRBJ1-2,TRBV21-1,-,CASRGTGGYTF,TGTGCCAGCAGAGGGACTGGGGGCTACACCTTC
-,TRBJ1-5,TRBV21-1,-,CASSKVGTGVDGNQPQHF,TGTGCCAGCAGCAAAGTGGGGACAGGGGTCGATGGCAATCAGCCCCAGCATTTT
TRBD1,TRBJ1-3,TRBV4-3,-,CASSLLDRSSGNTIYF,TGCGCCAGCAGCCTTCTGGACAGGAGCTCTGGAAACACCATATATTTT
TRBD1,TRBJ1-2,TRBV11-2,-,CASSLGTGGPGDGYTF,TGTGCCAGCAGCTTAGGGACAGGGGGCCCTGGTGATGGCTACACCTTC
TRBD1,TRBJ1-2,TRBV9,few,CASSVGGQGRDGYTF,TGTGCCAGCAGCGTAGGTGGACAGGGAAGGGATGGCTACACCTTC
TRBD1,TRBJ1-4,TRBV5-4,-,CASSSGTGREKLFF,TGTGCCAGCAGCTCCGGGACAGGGAGAGAAAAACTGTTTTTT
TRBD1,TRBJ2-7,TRBV4-1,many,CASSQGLPGQGYEQYF,TGCGCCAGCAGCCAAGGGCTTCCGGGACAGGGCTACGAGCAGTACTTC
TRBD2,TRBJ2-1,TRBV15,-,CATSRDDWASGGVSSYNEQFF,TGTGCCACCAGCAGAGATGACTGGGCTAGCGGGGGGGTGAGCTCCTACAATGAGCAGTTCTTC
TRBD1,TRBJ1-1,TRBV29-1,-,CSVEDRGRGQSEAFF,TGCAGCGTTGAAGATCGGGGCAGGGGGCAGAGTGAAGCTTTCTTT
-,TRBJ2-7,TRBV11-1,-,CASSPLREYYEQYF,TGTGCCAGCAGCCCCCTCCGGGAGTACTACGAGCAGTACTTC
TRBD1,TRBJ1-1,TRBV28,-,CASSQPGQGTDRAFF,TGTGCCAGCAGCCAACCGGGACAGGGTACGGATCGGGCTTTCTTT
-,TRBJ1-4,TRBV28,once,CATIGQTDNEKLFF,TGTGCCACTATAGGACAGACTGATAATGAAAAACTGTTTTTT
TRBD1,TRBJ2-1,TRBV30,-,CARSGTGSYNEQFF,TGTGCCCGCTCCGGGACAGGGTCCTACAATGAGCAGTTCTTC
TRBD1,TRBJ1-5,TRBV28,few,CASSRTGGINQPQHF,TGTGCCAGCAGTCGGACAGGGGGGATCAATCAGCCCCAGCATTTT
TRBD1,TRBJ1-1,TRBV15,-,CATSPDRGLGTEAFF,TGTGCCACCAGCCCGGACAGGGGGCTGGGAACTGAAGCTTTCTTT
-,TRBJ2-7,TRBV6-6,few,CASSYYFRGSYEQYF,TGTGCCAGCAGTTACTATTTCCGGGGTTCCTACGAGCAGTACTTC
TRBD1,TRBJ1-1,TRBV19,-,CASSPRGQGETEAFF,TGTGCCAGTAGTCCCAGGGGGCAGGGGGAAACTGAAGCTTTCTTT
TRBD1,TRBJ1-5,TRBV15,-,CATSRDRGTNQPQHF,TGTGCCACCAGCAGGGACAGGGGGACCAATCAGCCCCAGCATTTT
-,TRBJ1-1,TRBV19,-,CASSIWGSAEAFF,TGTGCCAGTAGTATTTGGGGCTCCGCTGAAGCTTTCTTT
-,TRBJ1-1,TRBV5-1,-,CASSLQDTEAFF,TGCGCCAGCAGCTTACAAGACACTGAAGCTTTCTTT
-,TRBJ1-2,TRBV30,-,CAWSVGVNYGYTF,TGTGCCTGGAGTGTAGGAGTTAACTATGGCTACACCTTC